One sample yielded the 23 T cell receptor beta chains listed below, sequenced in a study of Tregs in tolerant kidney transplant recipients. This table comes from immunoSEQ multiplex PCR, and its TCRdb copy is limited to in-frame clones, with some not included. The repertoire holds approximately 100,000 clones, with 80% to 95% as singletons. Sample: CD4+ T cells from blood, taken before the transplant. The origin of the receptors is a human donor who received a combined kidney and bone marrow transplant.

The chain carries TRBV6-5 and TRBJ1-5; D unresolved. The V end was cut by 6 bases, the J end by 0 bases, with 9 bases between. Germline V gives CDR1 MNHEY, CDR2 SVGAGI. The length of the CDR3 is 14 residues. The CDR3: CASSRLNSNQPQHF. CDR3 nucleotide sequence: TGTGCCAGCAGCAGACTCAATAGCAATCAGCCCCAGCATTTT.

The chain recombines TRBV7-2 with TRBJ1-2; D might be TRBD1 (6 bases). The V and J ends lost 4 bases and 3 bases respectively, with 15 bases between them. Per germline, CDR1 SGHTA and CDR2 FQGNSA. This CDR3 comprises 15 residues. The CDR3 coding sequence is TGTGCCAGCAGCTCCGAGGGGACAACCGACTATGGCTACACCTTC. The encoded protein is CASSSEGTTDYGYTF. Based on the CDR3 plus reference TRBV7-2 and TRBJ1-2, the full variable domain is GAGVSQSPSNKVTEKGKDVELRCDPISGHTALYWYRQSLGQGLEFLIYFQGNSAPDKSGLPSDRFSAERTGGSVSTLTIQRTQQEDSAVYLCASSSEGTTDYGYTFGSGTRLTVV.

DNA of the CDR3: TGTGCCAGCAGTTCCCTGACAGGGGGAGAGACCCAGTACTTC. Amino acid sequence: CASSSLTGGETQYF. The V gene is TRBV6-5, the J gene TRBJ2-5, with 9 bases aligning to TRBD1. V lost 4 bases, J lost 4 bases, and 4 bases stayed unmatched. The CDR3 has 14 residues. Germline assignment: CDR1 MNHEY and CDR2 SVGAGI.

This sequence joins TRBV7-8 and TRBJ1-2; the D gene is possibly TRBD1 (5 bases). The germline CDR1 and CDR2 sequences are SGHVS and FQNEAQ. The CDR3 is made up of 15 amino acids. Trimming took off 3 bases at V and 7 bases at J, with 18 bases between the two ends. CDR3 residues: CASSLGVRRGSGYTF. The CDR3 DNA is TGTGCCAGCAGCTTGGGGGTCCGGAGGGGATCTGGCTACACCTTC.

V gene TRBV4-2 combines with J gene TRBJ2-3, with TRBD1 identical over 9 bases. The germline gives CDR1 LGHNA, CDR2 YNFKEQ. The V segment lost 0 bases and the J segment 2 bases; nucleotides outside the gene matches: 3. The CDR3 consists of 16 residues. CDR3 nucleotide sequence: TGTGCCAGCAGCCAAGAGGACAGGGGATACACAGATACGCAGTATTTT. It is translated as CASSQEDRGYTDTQYF.

The rearrangement uses TRBV19 and TRBJ1-6, with 8 nucleotides matching TRBD1. This CDR3 has 13 amino acids. In germline, CDR1 is LNHDA, CDR2 SQIVND (reference sequence). After removal of 6 bases from V and 8 bases from J, the junction contained 3 bases not matched to a gene. This CDR3 reads CASRGTGYSPLHF. In DNA, the CDR3 is TGTGCCAGTAGAGGGACAGGTTATTCACCCCTCCACTTT.

This chain links TRBV7-2 with TRBJ2-5, with unresolved D. The CDR3 is 13 residues long. The germline gives CDR1 SGHTA, CDR2 FQGNSA. The V gene lost 3 bases and the J gene lost 2 bases, with 7 bases spanning the gap. Here the CDR3 DNA reads TGTGCCAGCAGCTTGATCAGACAAGAGACCCAGTACTTC. This sequence encodes CASSLIRQETQYF. Complete variable domain (other parts from reference TRBV7-2 and TRBJ2-5): GAGVSQSPSNKVTEKGKDVELRCDPISGHTALYWYRQSLGQGLEFLIYFQGNSAPDKSGLPSDRFSAERTGGSVSTLTIQRTQQEDSAVYLCASSLIRQETQYFGPGTRLLVL.

The rearrangement links TRBV11-3 to TRBJ2-3; TRBD2 aligns across 7 bases. Losses at the gene ends were 5 bases for V and 2 bases for J; bases not matched to a gene: 4. The CDR3 sequence is 14 residues long. Per the germline V gene, CDR1 is SGHNT and CDR2 is YENEEA. As DNA, the CDR3 is TGTGCCAGCAGCCTAGGACTAGACACAGATACGCAGTATTTT. It translates to CASSLGLDTDTQYF.

The genes are TRBV5-1 and TRBJ2-1; TRBD2 matches at 9 bases. The germline gives CDR1 SGHRS, CDR2 YFSETQ. The CDR3 consists of 16 residues. The V gene end was trimmed by 6 bases and the J gene end by 5 bases; junction bases not matched to a gene: 12. The chain's CDR3 is CASIRGASGADNEQFF. The DNA of the CDR3 is TGCGCCAGCATTAGGGGGGCTAGCGGGGCGGACAATGAGCAGTTCTTC.

The chain carries TRBV19 and TRBJ2-7, with 7 bases fitting TRBD2. The ends lost 6 bases at V and 2 bases at J; junction bases unmatched: 4. This CDR3 is built from 13 residues. CDR1 and CDR2 (germline): LNHDA, SQIVND (reference sequence). The DNA of the CDR3 is TGTGCCAGTAGCGGGAGGATTGCCTACGAGCAGTACTTC. This sequence encodes CASSGRIAYEQYF.

This clone occurred once. This rearrangement joins TRBV30 to TRBJ1-2, with 9 bases fitting TRBD1. The CDR3 spans 16 residues. Germline values: CDR1 GTSNPN, CDR2 SVGIG (reference sequence). V shed 0 bases and J 2 bases; nucleotides not matched to a gene: 7. CDR3 in DNA: TGTGCCTGGAGTGTACTATTGGGACAGGGAAACTATGGCTACACCTTC. It codes for CAWSVLLGQGNYGYTF.

The genes are TRBV9 and TRBJ2-5; D is possibly TRBD2 (6 bases). This CDR3 is 14 amino acids long. Germline V gene data show CDR1 as SGDLS and CDR2 as YYNGEE. V was trimmed by 0 bases and J by 5 bases, leaving 11 bases between them. CDR3 residues: CASSVGPRGETQYF. In DNA, the CDR3 is TGTGCCAGCAGCGTAGGCCCGCGGGGCGAGACCCAGTACTTC.

V is TRBV18 and J is TRBJ2-1, with TRBD2 as a possible D gene (5 bases). Germline V gene sequence: CDR1 KGHSH, CDR2 LQKENI. The CDR3 has 13 amino acids. V lost 6 bases and J lost 3, with 9 bases in between. The CDR3, as DNA: TGTGCCAGCTCCCCGGGGTTCTACAATGAGCAGTTCTTC. The encoded protein is CASSPGFYNEQFF.

The rearrangement links TRBV10-2 to TRBJ2-7; perhaps TRBD2 as D (6 bases). CDR1 WSHSY and CDR2 SAAADI come from the germline V gene. The germline V and J ends were trimmed by 4 bases and 3 bases, with 16 bases remaining between them. CDR3 length equals 15 residues. The CDR3 spells CASSGWEAYIYEQYF. The CDR3 DNA reads TGCGCCAGCAGTGGTTGGGAGGCTTACATCTACGAGCAGTACTTC.

The genes are TRBV5-5 and TRBJ1-5; 9 nucleotides line up with TRBD1. Germline CDR1 reads SGHKS; CDR2 reads YYEKEE (reference sequence). This CDR3 spans 16 amino acids. The J segment lost 4 bases and the V segment lost 1 base, leaving 6 bases of the junction unmatched. CDR3 region: CASSLLPGTGNQPQHF. The CDR3 DNA is TGTGCCAGCAGCTTGCTACCCGGGACAGGGAATCAGCCCCAGCATTTT.

This clone has more than one count but fewer than ten. This chain uses TRBV6-1 with TRBJ2-7; D remains ambiguous. V was clipped by 0 bases and J by 0 bases, with 12 bases between them. Germline assignment: CDR1 MNHNS and CDR2 SASEGT. This CDR3 is built from 16 residues. CDR3 region: CASSEALLASSYEQYF. As DNA, the CDR3 is TGTGCCAGCAGTGAAGCGCTGTTAGCCAGCTCCTACGAGCAGTACTTC.

The V and J genes are TRBV30 and TRBJ2-7; D may be TRBD1 (5 bases). The CDR3 consists of 13 residues. Trimming took off 2 bases at V and 2 bases at J, with 10 bases between the two ends. Germline-derived CDR1 and CDR2 are GTSNPN and SVGIG (reference sequence). The CDR3 loop is CAWSPTGPYEQYF. The CDR3 DNA follows: TGTGCCTGGAGTCCAACAGGCCCCTACGAGCAGTACTTC.

V and J are TRBV19 and TRBJ1-3, with TRBD1 as a possible D gene (6 bases). The length of the CDR3 is 15 residues. Trimming stripped 1 base from V and 4 bases from J, with 11 bases between. Germline assignment: CDR1 LNHDA and CDR2 SQIVND (reference sequence). The CDR3 is CASSIGRGAGNTIYF. The DNA of the CDR3 is TGTGCCAGTAGTATAGGCAGGGGCGCCGGAAACACCATATATTTT.

The chain's CDR3 is CASSLNPTHGTDTQYF. CDR3 DNA: TGTGCCAGCAGCTTAAATCCTACTCACGGCACAGATACGCAGTATTTT. V and J are TRBV7-3 and TRBJ2-3; D gene unclear. Trimming removed 1 base from V and 1 base from J, with 12 bases in between. CDR3 size: 16 residues. Germline V CDR1 and CDR2: SGHTA, FQGTGA.

The V and J genes are TRBV5-6 and TRBJ2-3, with 13 nucleotides matching TRBD2. The CDR3 is made up of 17 amino acids. Trimming took 4 bases from V and 3 from J; bases not matched to a gene: 8. CDR1 is SGHDT and CDR2 is YYEEEE in the germline V gene. The CDR3 protein is CASSPLRTSGGTDTQYF. CDR3 sequence (DNA): TGTGCCAGCAGCCCCCTTCGGACTAGCGGGGGTACAGATACGCAGTATTTT.

This clone was recorded a few times. This chain's CDR3 is CASSAGGGKSTQYF. DNA for the CDR3: TGTGCCAGCAGCGCCGGGGGGGGCAAGAGTACCCAGTACTTC. The rearrangement links TRBV13 to TRBJ2-5; 8 positions match TRBD2. Germline CDR1 and CDR2: PRHDT and FYEKMQ (reference sequence). The CDR3 is made up of 14 amino acids. With 5 bases clipped from V and 8 bases from J, the junction kept 10 bases outside the gene matches.

The chain recombines TRBV7-9 with TRBJ1-5; the match to TRBD1 covers 9 bases. CDR1 and CDR2 from the germline V gene are SEHNR and FQNEAQ (reference sequence). The CDR3 spans 15 residues. V was pared by 1 base and J by 7 bases, with 5 bases of the junction left unmatched. CDR3 sequence: CASSLGQGVDQPQHF. CDR3 in DNA: TGTGCCAGCAGCTTAGGACAGGGGGTGGACCAGCCCCAGCATTTT.

This clone has more than one count but fewer than ten. The rearrangement uses TRBV11-3 and TRBJ2-7, with a weak D call TRBD2 (5 bases). Germline CDR1 is SGHNT and CDR2 is YENEEA. The V end was cut by 5 bases, the J end by 0 bases, with 8 bases between. CDR3 length: 13 residues. CDR3 loop: CASSPGSSYEQYF. DNA of the CDR3: TGTGCCAGCAGCCCGGGGAGCTCCTACGAGCAGTACTTC.